This T cell receptor (beta chain) was obtained from a study of cytomegalovirus exposure and HLA in healthy donors. Study results and limitations: TCR beta chains numbering more than 150 were designated cytomegalovirus-associated. Evidence from a later analysis indicated that most CMV-associated TCR beta chains looked HLA-restricted.

Trimming shortened V by 5 bases and J by 5 bases, and 15 bases separated the two germline ends. The germline CDR1 and CDR2 sequences are SEHNR and FQNEAQ (reference sequence). The CDR3 is 14 amino acids. This clone appeared a few times. Its matching antigen is unknown. 13 Jbeta primers and 60 Vbeta primers were used for the PCR. The assay was immunoSEQ multiplex PCR, and TCRdb's table has in-frame clones only and misses some. The table lists roughly 120,000 clones, about 80% of them singletons, with 2.5% to 3.5% in the top ten. This receptor was identified in a male donor in good health and CMV-seronegative. The chain couples TRBV7-9 to TRBJ1-2, with D uncertain. The sequencing input was PBMCs. Here the CDR3 DNA reads TGTGCCAGCAGCCGACCCTCGGGTAATTATGGCTACACCTTC. It codes for CASSRPSGNYGYTF.